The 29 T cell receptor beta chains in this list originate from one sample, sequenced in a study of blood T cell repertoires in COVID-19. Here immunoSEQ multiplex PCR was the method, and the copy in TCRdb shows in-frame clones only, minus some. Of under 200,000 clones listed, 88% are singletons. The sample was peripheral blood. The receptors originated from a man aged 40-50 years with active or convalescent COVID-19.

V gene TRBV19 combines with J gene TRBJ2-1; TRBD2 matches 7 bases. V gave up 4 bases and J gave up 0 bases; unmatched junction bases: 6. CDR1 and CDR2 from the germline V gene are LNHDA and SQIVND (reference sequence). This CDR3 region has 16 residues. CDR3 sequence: CASSTSSGSSYNEQFF. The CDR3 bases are TGTGCCAGTAGTACCTCTAGCGGAAGCTCCTACAATGAGCAGTTCTTC.

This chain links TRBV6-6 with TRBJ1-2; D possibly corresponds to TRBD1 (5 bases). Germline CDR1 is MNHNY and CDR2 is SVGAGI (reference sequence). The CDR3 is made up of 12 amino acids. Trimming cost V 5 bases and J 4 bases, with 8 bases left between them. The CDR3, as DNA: TGTGCCAGCAGTCCAGGGTTCTATGGCTACACCTTC. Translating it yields CASSPGFYGYTF.

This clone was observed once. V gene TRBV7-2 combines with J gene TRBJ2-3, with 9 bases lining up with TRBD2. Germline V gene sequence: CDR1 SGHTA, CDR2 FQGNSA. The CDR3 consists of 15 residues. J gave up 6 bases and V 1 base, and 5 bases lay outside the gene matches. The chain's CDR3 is CASSLVGGGADTQYF. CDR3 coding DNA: TGTGCCAGCAGCTTAGTCGGCGGGGGGGCCGATACGCAGTATTTT.

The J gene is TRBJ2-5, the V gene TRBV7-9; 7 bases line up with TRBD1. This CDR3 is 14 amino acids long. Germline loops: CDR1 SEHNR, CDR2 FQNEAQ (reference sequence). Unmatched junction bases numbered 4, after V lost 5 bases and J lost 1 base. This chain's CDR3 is CASSLDRVQETQYF. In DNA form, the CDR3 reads TGTGCCAGCAGCCTCGACAGGGTCCAAGAGACCCAGTACTTC.

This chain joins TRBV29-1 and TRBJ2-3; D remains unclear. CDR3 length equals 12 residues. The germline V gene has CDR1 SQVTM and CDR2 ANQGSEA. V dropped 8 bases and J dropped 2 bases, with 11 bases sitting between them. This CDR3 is CSTSGYTDTQYF. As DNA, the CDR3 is TGCAGCACCTCCGGGTACACAGATACGCAGTATTTT.

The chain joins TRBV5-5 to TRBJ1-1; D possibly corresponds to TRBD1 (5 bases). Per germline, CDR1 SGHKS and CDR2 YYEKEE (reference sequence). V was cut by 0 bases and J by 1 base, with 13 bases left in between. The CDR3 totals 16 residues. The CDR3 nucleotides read TGTGCCAGCAGCTTGGTCTACAGGAGCCAGAACACTGAAGCTTTCTTT. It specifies CASSLVYRSQNTEAFF.

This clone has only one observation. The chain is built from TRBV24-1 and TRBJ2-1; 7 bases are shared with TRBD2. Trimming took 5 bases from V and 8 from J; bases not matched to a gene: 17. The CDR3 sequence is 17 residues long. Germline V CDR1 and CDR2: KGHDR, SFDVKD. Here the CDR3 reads CATSASSGRGRNDEQFF. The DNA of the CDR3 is TGTGCCACCAGTGCTTCCAGTGGGCGGGGGAGGAACGATGAGCAGTTCTTC.

CDR3: CASSMTGGNTEAFF. CDR3 DNA: TGTGCCAGCAGCATGACAGGGGGAAACACTGAAGCTTTCTTT. The genes are TRBV3-1 (or the pseudogene TRBV3-2) and TRBJ1-1; 9 nucleotides align to TRBD1. CDR1 and CDR2 from the germline V gene are LGHDT and YNNKEL (reference sequence). The J segment lost 2 bases and the V segment lost 5 bases, leaving 3 bases of the junction unmatched. CDR3 length equals 14 residues.

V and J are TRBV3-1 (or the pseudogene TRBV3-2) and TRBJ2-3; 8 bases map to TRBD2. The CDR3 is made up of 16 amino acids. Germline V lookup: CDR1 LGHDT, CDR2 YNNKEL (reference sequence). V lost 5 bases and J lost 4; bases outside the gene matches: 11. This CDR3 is CASSSGGVPSSDTQYF. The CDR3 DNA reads TGTGCCAGCAGCTCCGGGGGGGTACCCAGCTCAGATACGCAGTATTTT.

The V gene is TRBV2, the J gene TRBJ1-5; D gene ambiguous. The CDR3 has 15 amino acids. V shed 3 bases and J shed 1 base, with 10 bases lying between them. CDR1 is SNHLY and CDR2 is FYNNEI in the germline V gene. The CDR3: CASSEENRSNQPQHF. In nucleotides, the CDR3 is TGTGCCAGCAGTGAGGAGAACCGGAGCAATCAGCCCCAGCATTTT.

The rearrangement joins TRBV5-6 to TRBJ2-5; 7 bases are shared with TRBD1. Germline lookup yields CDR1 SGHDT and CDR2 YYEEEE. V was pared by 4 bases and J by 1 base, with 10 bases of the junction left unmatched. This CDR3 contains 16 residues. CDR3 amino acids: CASSPSQGRVQETQYF. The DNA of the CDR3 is TGTGCCAGCAGCCCCTCACAGGGGCGAGTCCAAGAGACCCAGTACTTC. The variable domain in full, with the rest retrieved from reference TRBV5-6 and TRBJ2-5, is DAGVTQSPTHLIKTRGQQVTLRCSPKSGHDTVSWYQQALGQGPQFIFQYYEEEERQRGNFPDRFSGHQFPNYSSELNVNALLLGDSALYLCASSPSQGRVQETQYFGPGTRLLVL.

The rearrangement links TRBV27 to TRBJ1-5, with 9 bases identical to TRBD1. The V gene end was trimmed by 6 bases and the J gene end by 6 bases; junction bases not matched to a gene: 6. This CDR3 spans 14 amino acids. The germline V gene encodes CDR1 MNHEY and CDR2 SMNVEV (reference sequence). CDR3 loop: CASSLQGAGQPQHF. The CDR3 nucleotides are TGTGCCAGCAGCCTACAGGGGGCTGGTCAGCCCCAGCATTTT.

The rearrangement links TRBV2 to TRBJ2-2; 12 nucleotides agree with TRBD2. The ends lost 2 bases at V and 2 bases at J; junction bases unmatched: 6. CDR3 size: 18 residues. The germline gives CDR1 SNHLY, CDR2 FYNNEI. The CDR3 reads CASSETSGGTINTGELFF. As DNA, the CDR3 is TGTGCCAGCAGTGAAACTAGCGGGGGGACGATAAACACCGGGGAGCTGTTTTTT.

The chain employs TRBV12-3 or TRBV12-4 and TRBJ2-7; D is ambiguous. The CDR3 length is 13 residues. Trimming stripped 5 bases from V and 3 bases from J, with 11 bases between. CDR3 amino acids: CASSRKQYYEQYF. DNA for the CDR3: TGTGCCAGCAGTCGAAAGCAATACTACGAGCAGTACTTC.

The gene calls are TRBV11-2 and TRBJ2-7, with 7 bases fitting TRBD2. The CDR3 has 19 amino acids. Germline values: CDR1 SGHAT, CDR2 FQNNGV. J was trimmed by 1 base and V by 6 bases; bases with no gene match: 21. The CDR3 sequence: CASRGEGRLSPTESYEQYF. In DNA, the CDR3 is TGTGCCAGCAGGGGGGAGGGCAGGCTTTCCCCTACCGAATCCTACGAGCAGTACTTC. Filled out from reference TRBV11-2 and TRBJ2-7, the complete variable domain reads EAGVAQSPRYKIIEKRQSVAFWCNPISGHATLYWYQQILGQGPKLLIQFQNNGVVDDSQLPKDRFSAERLKGVDSTLKIQPAKLEDSAVYLCASRGEGRLSPTESYEQYFGPGTRLTVT.

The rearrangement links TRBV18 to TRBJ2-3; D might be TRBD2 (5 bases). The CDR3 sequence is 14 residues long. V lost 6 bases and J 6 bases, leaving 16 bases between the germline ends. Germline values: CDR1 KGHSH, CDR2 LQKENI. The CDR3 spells CASSRDREGDTQYF. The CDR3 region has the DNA TGTGCCAGCTCCCGGGATCGGGAAGGGGATACGCAGTATTTT.

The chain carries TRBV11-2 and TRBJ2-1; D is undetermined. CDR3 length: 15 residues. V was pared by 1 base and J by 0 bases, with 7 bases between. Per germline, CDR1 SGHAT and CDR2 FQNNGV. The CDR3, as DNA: TGTGCCAGCAGCTTAGTTTTAAACTCCTACAATGAGCAGTTCTTC. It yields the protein CASSLVLNSYNEQFF.

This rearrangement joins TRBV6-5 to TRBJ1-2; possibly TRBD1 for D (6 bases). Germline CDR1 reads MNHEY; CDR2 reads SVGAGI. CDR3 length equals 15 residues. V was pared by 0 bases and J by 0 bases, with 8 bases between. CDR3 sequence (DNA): TGTGCCAGCAGTTACTCGGGGGCGACTAACTATGGCTACACCTTC. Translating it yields CASSYSGATNYGYTF.

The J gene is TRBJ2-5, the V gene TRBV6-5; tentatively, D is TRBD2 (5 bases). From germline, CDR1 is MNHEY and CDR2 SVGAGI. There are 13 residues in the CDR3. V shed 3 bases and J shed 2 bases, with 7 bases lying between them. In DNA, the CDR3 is TGTGCCAGCAGTTATTCGGGGCAAGAGACCCAGTACTTC. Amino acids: CASSYSGQETQYF.

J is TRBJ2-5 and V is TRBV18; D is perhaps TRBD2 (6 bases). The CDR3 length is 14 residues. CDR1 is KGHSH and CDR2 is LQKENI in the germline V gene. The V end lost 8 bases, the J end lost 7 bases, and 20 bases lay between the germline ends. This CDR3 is CASTRQEGAGTQYF. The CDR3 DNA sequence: TGTGCCAGCACCCGTCAGGAGGGCGCCGGGACCCAGTACTTC.

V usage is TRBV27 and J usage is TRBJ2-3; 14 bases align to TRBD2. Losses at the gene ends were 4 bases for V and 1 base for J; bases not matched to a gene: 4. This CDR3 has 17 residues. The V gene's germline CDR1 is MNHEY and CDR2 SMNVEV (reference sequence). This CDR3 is CASSYAGLAGGTDTQYF. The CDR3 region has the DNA TGTGCCAGCAGTTACGCGGGACTAGCGGGGGGCACAGATACGCAGTATTTT.

CDR3 region: CASSLMGGNDGYTF. The CDR3 DNA follows: TGTGCCAGCAGCTTAATGGGGGGTAATGATGGCTACACCTTC. The gene calls are TRBV7-2 and TRBJ1-2; perhaps TRBD1 as D (5 bases). This CDR3 is 14 amino acids long. Germline CDR1 and CDR2: SGHTA and FQGNSA. V gave up 2 bases and J gave up 6 bases, with 13 bases separating them.

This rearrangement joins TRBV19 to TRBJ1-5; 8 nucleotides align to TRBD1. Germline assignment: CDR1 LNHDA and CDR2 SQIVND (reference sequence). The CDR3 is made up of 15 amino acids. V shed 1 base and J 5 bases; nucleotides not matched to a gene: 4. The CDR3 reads CASSIGGQVDQPQHF. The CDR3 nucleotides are TGTGCCAGTAGTATAGGGGGACAGGTGGATCAGCCCCAGCATTTT.

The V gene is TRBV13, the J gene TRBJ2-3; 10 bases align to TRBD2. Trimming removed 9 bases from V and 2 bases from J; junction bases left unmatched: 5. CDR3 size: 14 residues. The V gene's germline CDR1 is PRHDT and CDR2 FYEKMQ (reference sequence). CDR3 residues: CASVAGGYTDTQYF. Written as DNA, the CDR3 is TGTGCCAGTGTAGCGGGGGGTTACACAGATACGCAGTATTTT. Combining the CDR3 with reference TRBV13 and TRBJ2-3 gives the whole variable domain AAGVIQSPRHLIKEKRETATLKCYPIPRHDTVYWYQQGPGQDPQFLISFYEKMQSDKGSIPDRFSAQQFSDYHSELNMSSLELGDSALYFCASVAGGYTDTQYFGPGTRLTVL.

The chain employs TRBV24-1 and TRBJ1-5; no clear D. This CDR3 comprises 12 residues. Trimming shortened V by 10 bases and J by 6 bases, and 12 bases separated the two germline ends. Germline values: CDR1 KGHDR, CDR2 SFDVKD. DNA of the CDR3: TGTGCCACGGGCCTAATCGGTCAGCCCCAGCATTTT. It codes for CATGLIGQPQHF.

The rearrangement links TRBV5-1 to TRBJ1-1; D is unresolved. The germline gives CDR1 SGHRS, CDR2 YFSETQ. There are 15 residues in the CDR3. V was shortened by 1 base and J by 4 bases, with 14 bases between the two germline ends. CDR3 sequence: CASSLYGYEGTEAFF. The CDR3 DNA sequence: TGCGCCAGCAGCTTGTATGGGTATGAGGGCACTGAAGCTTTCTTT.

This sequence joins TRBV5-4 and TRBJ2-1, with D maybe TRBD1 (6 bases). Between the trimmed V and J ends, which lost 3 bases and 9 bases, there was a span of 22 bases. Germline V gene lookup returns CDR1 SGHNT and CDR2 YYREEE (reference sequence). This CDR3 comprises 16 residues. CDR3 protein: CASSSARGTDSSEQFF. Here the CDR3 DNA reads TGTGCCAGCAGCTCGGCCAGGGGTACCGATTCGAGTGAGCAGTTCTTC. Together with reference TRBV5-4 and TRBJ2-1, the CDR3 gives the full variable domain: ETGVTQSPTHLIKTRGQQVTLRCSSQSGHNTVSWYQQALGQGPQFIFQYYREEENGRGNFPPRFSGLQFPNYSSELNVNALELDDSALYLCASSSARGTDSSEQFFGPGTRLTVL.

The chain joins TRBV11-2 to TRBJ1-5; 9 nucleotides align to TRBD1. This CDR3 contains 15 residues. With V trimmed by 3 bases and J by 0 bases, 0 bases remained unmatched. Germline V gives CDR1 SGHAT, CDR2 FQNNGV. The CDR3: CASSLDRGSNQPQHF. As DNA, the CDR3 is TGTGCCAGCAGCTTGGACAGGGGTAGCAATCAGCCCCAGCATTTT.

This chain's CDR3 is CSVDAGSPSGNTIYF. CDR3 nucleotide sequence: TGCAGCGTTGATGCGGGGAGCCCCAGTGGAAACACCATATATTTT. The chain combines TRBV29-1 with TRBJ1-3; D is unresolved. Trimming took off 3 bases at V and 3 bases at J, with 15 bases between the two ends. The CDR3 is 15 amino acids. The germline gives CDR1 SQVTM, CDR2 ANQGSEA.